The 32 T cell receptor beta chains in this list originate from one sample, sequenced in a study of neoadjuvant anti-PD-1 for oral cavity cancer. Only in-frame clones appear in the TCRdb table, and some are missing; sequencing was by immunoSEQ multiplex PCR. The table has about 68,000 clones, about 85% seen once. Time point defined: after neoadjuvant nivolumab, at surgical resection. Material: PBMCs, obtained after nivolumab (anti-PD-1) treatment. These receptor sequences come from a person aged 35-79 years with oral cavity squamous cell carcinoma.

CDR3 in amino acids: CASSRDYDYNEQFF. CDR3 sequence (DNA): TGTGCCAGCAGCCGGGACTACGACTACAATGAGCAGTTCTTC. V is TRBV7-8 and J is TRBJ2-1, with 7 positions matching TRBD2. There are 14 residues in the CDR3. V was pared by 5 bases and J by 3 bases, with 4 bases of the junction left unmatched. The germline V gene encodes CDR1 SGHVS and CDR2 FQNEAQ.

This chain joins TRBV18 and TRBJ2-2, with D possibly matching TRBD1 (5 bases). V lost 2 bases and J 4 bases, leaving 14 bases between the germline ends. CDR1 is KGHSH, CDR2 LQKENI, per germline. The CDR3 is 16 residues long. This chain's CDR3 is CASSPSAGMVTGELFF. In nucleotides, the CDR3 is TGTGCCAGCTCACCATCGGCAGGGATGGTCACCGGGGAGCTGTTTTTT. Drawing the rest from reference TRBV18 and TRBJ2-2, the complete variable domain is NAGVMQNPRHLVRRRGQEARLRCSPMKGHSHVYWYRQLPEEGLKFMVYLQKENIIDESGMPKERFSAEFPKEGPSILRIQQVVRGDSAAYFCASSPSAGMVTGELFFGEGSRLTVL.

The gene calls are TRBV10-3 and TRBJ2-1; 11 nucleotides align to TRBD2. The CDR3 runs to 16 residues. The germline CDR1 and CDR2 sequences are ENHRY and SYGVKD. Trimming removed 5 bases from V and 4 bases from J; junction bases left unmatched: 7. CDR3 protein: CAISTAGTSGYNEQFF. The CDR3, as DNA: TGTGCCATCAGTACCGCCGGGACTAGCGGTTACAATGAGCAGTTCTTC.

This chain connects TRBV10-3 to TRBJ2-2; TRBD2 is a possible D gene (6 bases). The germline CDR1 and CDR2 sequences are ENHRY and SYGVKD. Trimming removed 4 bases from V and 7 bases from J, with 16 bases in between. The CDR3 consists of 15 residues. The CDR3: CAISVGGPSGGELFF. As DNA, the CDR3 is TGTGCCATCAGTGTCGGAGGGCCCTCCGGCGGGGAGCTGTTTTTT.

CDR3 sequence (DNA): TGTGCCAGCTCACCTAGCGGGGTTCAAGAGACCCAGTACTTC. Residues: CASSPSGVQETQYF. The V gene is TRBV18, the J gene TRBJ2-5, with 8 bases fitting TRBD2. The CDR3 is 14 amino acids. Germline V gene data show CDR1 as KGHSH and CDR2 as LQKENI. With 3 bases clipped from V and 2 bases from J, the junction kept 2 bases outside the gene matches.

This clone is medium-sized within its sample. The chain joins TRBV7-9 to TRBJ2-7, with TRBD1 matching over 9 bases. This CDR3 is built from 14 residues. Trimming cost V 1 base and J 6 bases; bases outside gene matches: 4. The germline gives CDR1 SEHNR, CDR2 FQNEAQ (reference sequence). CDR3 region: CASSLVSTGGEQYF. CDR3 DNA: TGTGCCAGCAGCTTAGTCTCGACAGGGGGCGAGCAGTACTTC.

This rearrangement joins TRBV7-9 to TRBJ1-4; D uncertain. The length of the CDR3 is 14 residues. CDR1 SEHNR and CDR2 FQNEAQ come from the germline V gene (reference sequence). Deletions cut 6 bases from V and 0 bases from J, with 8 bases between. The CDR3 loop is CASSETTTNEKLFF. CDR3 in DNA: TGTGCCAGCAGTGAGACAACAACTAATGAAAAACTGTTTTTT.

This chain uses TRBV7-2 with TRBJ1-1; D is unclear. Germline V lookup: CDR1 SGHTA, CDR2 FQGNSA. Trimming pared 5 bases from V and 8 bases from J, leaving 18 bases between. This CDR3 is built from 14 residues. The CDR3 DNA is TGTGCCAGCAGCCCCCCCTCGAGGGTAACCGAAGCTTTCTTT. Translation gives CASSPPSRVTEAFF.

V and J are TRBV29-1 and TRBJ2-1, with D tentatively TRBD1 (5 bases). Germline values: CDR1 SQVTM, CDR2 ANQGSEA. This CDR3 comprises 16 residues. Trimming cost V 7 bases and J 3 bases, with 22 bases left between them. The CDR3 region has the DNA TGCAGCGCCACGGATAATGGGGCCCTGATCTACAATGAGCAGTTCTTC. This codes for CSATDNGALIYNEQFF.

This chain links TRBV28 with TRBJ2-2; a possible D gene is TRBD2 (6 bases). CDR1 MDHEN and CDR2 SYDVKM come from the germline V gene. V dropped 1 base and J dropped 6 bases, with 9 bases sitting between them. This CDR3 contains 14 residues. The DNA of the CDR3 is TGTGCCAGCAGTTTATCTAGCGCAGCCGGGGAGCTGTTTTTT. Protein sequence: CASSLSSAAGELFF. The whole variable domain, filled in from reference TRBV28 and TRBJ2-2, reads DVKVTQSSRYLVKRTGEKVFLECVQDMDHENMFWYRQDPGLGLRLIYFSYDVKMKEKGDIPEGYSVSREKKERFSLILESASTNQTSMYLCASSLSSAAGELFFGEGSRLTVL.

The rearrangement uses TRBV2 and TRBJ1-2, with D perhaps TRBD1 (6 bases). V was shortened by 6 bases and J by 1 base, with 30 bases between the two germline ends. CDR1 and CDR2 (germline): SNHLY, FYNNEI. The CDR3 totals 20 residues. The CDR3 nucleotides read TGTGCCAGCAGCAGGGATCTGGTAATGGACAGCCCCGGTAATAACTATGGCTACACCTTC. This gives the protein CASSRDLVMDSPGNNYGYTF.

The V gene is TRBV5-1, the J gene TRBJ1-5, with 9 bases that match TRBD1. After removal of 3 bases from V and 7 bases from J, the junction contained 5 bases not matched to a gene. This CDR3 region has 14 residues. Per germline, CDR1 SGHRS and CDR2 YFSETQ. CDR3 protein: CASSSGQGSQPQHF. For the CDR3, the DNA is TGCGCCAGCAGCTCGGGACAGGGTAGCCAGCCCCAGCATTTT.

V and J are TRBV5-6 and TRBJ1-5; 10 bases match TRBD1. The CDR3 runs to 14 residues. V lost 3 bases, J lost 8 bases, and 5 bases stayed unmatched. In germline, CDR1 is SGHDT, CDR2 YYEEEE. The CDR3 DNA is TGTGCCAGCAGCTGGGGACAGGGGCAGGAGCCCCAGCATTTT. Protein product: CASSWGQGQEPQHF. The full variable domain, completed using reference TRBV5-6 and TRBJ1-5, is DAGVTQSPTHLIKTRGQQVTLRCSPKSGHDTVSWYQQALGQGPQFIFQYYEEEERQRGNFPDRFSGHQFPNYSSELNVNALLLGDSALYLCASSWGQGQEPQHFGDGTRLSIL.

This chain connects TRBV7-3 to TRBJ2-1; the D gene is possibly TRBD2 (5 bases). The V gene's germline CDR1 is SGHTA and CDR2 FQGTGA. CDR3 length equals 13 residues. Trimming took off 2 bases at V and 9 bases at J, with 11 bases between the two ends. CDR3 bases: TGTGCCAGCAGCTTACGAGGGAACGCTGAGCAGTTCTTC. Its protein is CASSLRGNAEQFF.

The chain has TRBV2 and TRBJ2-3, with 7 nucleotides matching TRBD2. CDR3 length: 14 residues. Germline trimming cut 8 bases from V and 1 base from J; bases unmatched to any gene: 6. Germline assignment: CDR1 SNHLY and CDR2 FYNNEI. The CDR3 DNA reads TGTGCCAGCTTCGGCGGGAGTGGCACAGATACGCAGTATTTT. Amino acid sequence: CASFGGSGTDTQYF.

The chain's CDR3 is CASTELSNQPQHF. The CDR3 DNA follows: TGTGCCAGCACCGAGCTTAGCAATCAGCCCCAGCATTTT. The chain links TRBV6-7 to TRBJ1-5; D gene unclear. TRBV6-7 is sorted into the ORF group, with uncertain function. The CDR3 spans 13 residues. Trimming removed 7 bases at V and 0 bases at J, with 7 bases between.

J is TRBJ2-3 and V is TRBV21-1; TRBD2, the D gene given by the table, was not confirmed from the DNA. TRBV21-1 constitutes a pseudogene. The CDR3 length is 16 residues. The CDR3 reads CASSKEPLAVTDTQYF. The CDR3 DNA follows: TGTGCCAGCAGCAAAGAGCCACTAGCGGTCACAGATACGCAGTATTTT.

V gene TRBV5-5 combines with J gene TRBJ2-1, with TRBD2 as a possible D gene (6 bases). V was cut by 3 bases and J by 7 bases, with 11 bases left in between. CDR3 length: 13 residues. Germline V gene data show CDR1 as SGHKS and CDR2 as YYEKEE (reference sequence). For the CDR3, the DNA is TGTGCCAGCAGCTCGGGACTTAGGAATGAGCAGTTCTTC. Translating it yields CASSSGLRNEQFF. The whole variable domain, remainder taken from reference TRBV5-5 and TRBJ2-1, is DAGVTQSPTHLIKTRGQQVTLRCSPISGHKSVSWYQQVLGQGPQFIFQYYEKEERGRGNFPDRFSARQFPNYSSELNVNALLLGDSALYLCASSSGLRNEQFFGPGTRLTVL.

This chain links TRBV2 with TRBJ1-2; D is perhaps TRBD1 (6 bases). From germline, CDR1 is SNHLY and CDR2 FYNNEI. The V end lost 3 bases, the J end lost 9 bases, and 20 bases lay between the germline ends. This CDR3 is 15 amino acids long. CDR3 nucleotides: TGTGCCAGCAGTGATGGGGACAAACGCCCTCTTAGCTACACCTTC. This sequence encodes CASSDGDKRPLSYTF.

This chain links TRBV5-1 with TRBJ2-3, with D possibly matching TRBD1 (6 bases). This CDR3 is 13 amino acids long. CDR1 is SGHRS, CDR2 YFSETQ, per germline. V was clipped by 4 bases and J by 5 bases, with 11 bases between them. CDR3 amino acids: CASSRDIGDTQYF. In DNA form, the CDR3 reads TGCGCCAGCAGCCGGGACATTGGAGATACGCAGTATTTT.

The CDR3 coding sequence is TGCGCCAGCAGCCAAGATACAGGAATTCGAGGGCCCCAGCATTTT. Its protein is CASSQDTGIRGPQHF. V gene TRBV4-1 combines with J gene TRBJ1-5; D might be TRBD1 (5 bases). The V and J ends lost 0 bases and 9 bases respectively, with 15 bases between them. This CDR3 contains 15 residues. From germline, CDR1 is MGHRA and CDR2 YSYEKL.

This sequence joins TRBV19 and TRBJ2-1, with D tentatively TRBD1 (5 bases). The germline gives CDR1 LNHDA, CDR2 SQIVND (reference sequence). The CDR3 spans 16 residues. Between the trimmed V and J ends, which lost 3 bases and 4 bases, there was a span of 16 bases. CDR3: CASSISDSQGYNEQFF. The CDR3, as DNA: TGTGCCAGTAGTATTTCAGACAGCCAAGGGTACAATGAGCAGTTCTTC.

The V call is TRBV19, the J call TRBJ1-3, with 7 bases fitting TRBD1. CDR3 length: 15 amino acids. V dropped 4 bases and J dropped 2; count of bases not matched to a gene: 5. Germline V gene data show CDR1 as LNHDA and CDR2 as SQIVND (reference sequence). CDR3 DNA sequence: TGTGCCAGTAGTAAGACAGGGACGGCTGGAAACACCATATATTTT. Protein product: CASSKTGTAGNTIYF.

The CDR3 loop reads CAISAVAGAADTQYF. In DNA form, the CDR3 reads TGTGCCATCAGTGCAGTAGCGGGAGCGGCAGATACGCAGTATTTT. The genes are TRBV10-3 and TRBJ2-3; 9 nucleotides match TRBD2. Germline V gives CDR1 ENHRY, CDR2 SYGVKD. The CDR3 has 15 residues. Germline trimming cut 4 bases from V and 4 bases from J; bases unmatched to any gene: 6.

This chain joins TRBV10-3 and TRBJ1-2, with 7 nucleotides matching TRBD1. The germline V gene encodes CDR1 ENHRY and CDR2 SYGVKD. Unmatched junction bases numbered 12, after V lost 7 bases and J lost 7 bases. The length of the CDR3 is 14 residues. CDR3 bases: TGTGCCATCACCCAGGGGGTCTCTAGAGGTGGCTACACCTTC. It translates to CAITQGVSRGGYTF.

CDR3 amino acids: CASSSARSSNQPQHF. The CDR3 coding sequence is TGTGCCAGCAGTTCCGCCCGATCTAGCAATCAGCCCCAGCATTTT. The chain combines TRBV6-5 with TRBJ1-5; D call uncertain. Germline V gene sequence: CDR1 MNHEY, CDR2 SVGAGI. The CDR3 contains 15 residues. Trimming removed 4 bases from V and 0 bases from J, with 10 bases in between.

The chain uses TRBV7-2 and TRBJ2-5; D is possibly TRBD2 (5 bases). CDR1 and CDR2 from the germline V gene are SGHTA and FQGNSA. The CDR3 has 15 amino acids. Trimming stripped 0 bases from V and 2 bases from J, with 10 bases between. The CDR3 region has the DNA TGTGCCAGCAGCTTAGCGCGGGCAAATCAAGAGACCCAGTACTTC. Amino acids: CASSLARANQETQYF.

The chain has TRBV28 and TRBJ1-2; TRBD1 aligns across 7 bases. This CDR3 contains 14 residues. Trimming removed 3 bases from V and 8 bases from J; junction bases left unmatched: 9. Germline loops: CDR1 MDHEN, CDR2 SYDVKM. The CDR3 DNA reads as TGTGCCAGCAGTTTGACGCGACAGGGTACAGGCTACACCTTC. This encodes CASSLTRQGTGYTF.

The V and J genes are TRBV7-9 and TRBJ2-3, with 9 bases that match TRBD2. Germline lookup yields CDR1 SEHNR and CDR2 FQNEAQ (reference sequence). CDR3 length: 15 residues. The ends lost 1 base at V and 3 bases at J; junction bases unmatched: 2. The CDR3 nucleotides are TGTGCCAGCAGCTTAGTAGCGGGAGTAACAGATACGCAGTATTTT. Translating it yields CASSLVAGVTDTQYF.

CDR3 coding DNA: TGTGCCAGCAGCCCTCGGACAGCCAGCTCCTACGAGCAGTACTTC. It is translated as CASSPRTASSYEQYF. The V gene is TRBV14, the J gene TRBJ2-7; a weak D match, TRBD1 (6 bases). The CDR3 is made up of 15 amino acids. Looked up from germline, CDR1 is SGHDN and CDR2 is FVKESK. Between the trimmed V and J ends, which lost 4 bases and 0 bases, there was a span of 13 bases.

The chain carries TRBV5-1 and TRBJ2-2; D not resolved. V was shortened by 0 bases and J by 6 bases, with 3 bases between the two germline ends. The CDR3 runs to 12 residues. Germline values: CDR1 SGHRS, CDR2 YFSETQ. This CDR3 reads CASSLAPGELFF. The CDR3 region has the DNA TGCGCCAGCAGCTTGGCCCCCGGGGAGCTGTTTTTT.

This clone has only one observation. V usage is TRBV9 and J usage is TRBJ2-3; D is unclear. The CDR3 sequence is 13 residues long. V was shortened by 0 bases and J by 2 bases, with 4 bases between the two germline ends. Germline V gene lookup returns CDR1 SGDLS and CDR2 YYNGEE. The DNA of the CDR3 is TGTGCCAGCAGCGTAGGGCTCACAGATACGCAGTATTTT. This codes for CASSVGLTDTQYF.